The clone carrying this T cell receptor (beta chain) was observed once. Its antigen is undetermined. The CDR3 totals 17 residues. Germline lookup yields CDR1 SGHRS and CDR2 YFSETQ. J gave up 0 bases and V 3 bases, and 8 bases lay outside the gene matches. Each PCR replicate from the sorted subsets contained about 200 ng DNA, which is tens of thousands of T cell genomes. Profiling relied on immunoSEQ multiplex PCR, and the TCRdb table lists in-frame clones only, not all of them. The table includes millions of clones, 80% to 95% detected once. These data are taken from a study of shared clonotypes between healthy human individuals. Study overall: CD8 memory received one plate per donor, CD8 naive two, CD4 memory three and CD4 naive three.

Findings and limits, study-wide: The naive CD4 repertoires of a handful of donors were compared, and approximately 4.5% of clonotypes were shared.

The chain couples TRBV5-1 to TRBJ2-1; 8 nucleotides agree with TRBD2. Sequencing was carried out using naive CD4+ T cells from PBMCs. Subset here: CD45RA+ positively selected. The TCR originated in a man younger than 35 in good health. Some clones in this sample may be carry-over from other donors' samples. The CDR3 here is CASSWGLLAASYNEQFF. The CDR3 DNA reads TGCGCCAGCAGCTGGGGCCTACTAGCGGCCTCCTACAATGAGCAGTTCTTC.